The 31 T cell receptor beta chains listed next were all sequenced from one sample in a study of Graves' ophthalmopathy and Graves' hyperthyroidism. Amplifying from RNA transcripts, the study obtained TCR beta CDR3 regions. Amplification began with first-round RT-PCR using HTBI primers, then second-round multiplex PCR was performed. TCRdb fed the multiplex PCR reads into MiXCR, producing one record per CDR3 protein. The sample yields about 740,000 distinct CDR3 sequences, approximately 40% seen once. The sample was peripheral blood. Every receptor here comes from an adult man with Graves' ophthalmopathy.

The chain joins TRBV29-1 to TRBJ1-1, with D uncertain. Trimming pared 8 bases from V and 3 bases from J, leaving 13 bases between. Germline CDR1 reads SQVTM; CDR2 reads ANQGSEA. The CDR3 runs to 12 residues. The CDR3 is CSLKLGDTEAFF. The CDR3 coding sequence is TGCAGCCTGAAACTTGGGGACACTGAAGCTTTCTTT. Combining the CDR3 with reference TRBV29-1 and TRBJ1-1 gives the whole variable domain SAVISQKPSRDICQRGTSLTIQCQVDSQVTMMFWYRQQPGQSLTLIATANQGSEATYESGFVIDKFPISRPNLTFSTLTVSNMSPEDSSIYLCSLKLGDTEAFFGQGTRLTVV.

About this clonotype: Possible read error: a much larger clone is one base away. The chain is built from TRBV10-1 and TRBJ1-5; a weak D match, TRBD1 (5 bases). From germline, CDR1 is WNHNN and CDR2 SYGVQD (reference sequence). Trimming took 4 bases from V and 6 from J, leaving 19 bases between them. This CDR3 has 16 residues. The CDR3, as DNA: TGCGCCAGCAGTGGAATCCGGGGGGTTGACAGTCAGCCCCAGCATTTT. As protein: CASSGIRGVDSQPQHF.

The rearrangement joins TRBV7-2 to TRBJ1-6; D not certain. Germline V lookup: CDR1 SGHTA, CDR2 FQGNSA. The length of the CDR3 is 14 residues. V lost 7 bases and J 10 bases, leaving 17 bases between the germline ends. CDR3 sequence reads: CASTPWGHGSPLHF. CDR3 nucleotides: TGTGCCAGCACCCCGTGGGGTCATGGATCACCCCTCCACTTT.

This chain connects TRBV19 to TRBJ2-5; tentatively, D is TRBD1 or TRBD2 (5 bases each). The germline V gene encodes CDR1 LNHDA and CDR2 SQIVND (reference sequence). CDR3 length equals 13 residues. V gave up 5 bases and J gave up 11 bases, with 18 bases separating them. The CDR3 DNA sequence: TGTGCCAGTAGTGCCGCCCGGGACGCGCGGCAGTACTTC. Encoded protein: CASSAARDARQYF.

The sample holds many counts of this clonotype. The CDR3 loop reads CASSLRPYAKDGYTF. CDR3 nucleotides: TGTGCCAGCAGCTTGCGTCCGTACGCAAAAGATGGCTACACCTTC. The chain recombines TRBV7-9 with TRBJ1-2; D is unclear. V shed 3 bases and J shed 6 bases, with 17 bases lying between them. Germline V gene sequence: CDR1 SEHNR, CDR2 FQNEAQ (reference sequence). The length of the CDR3 is 15 residues. Based on the CDR3 plus reference TRBV7-9 and TRBJ1-2, the full variable domain is DTGVSQNPRHKITKRGQNVTFRCDPISEHNRLYWYRQTLGQGPEFLTYFQNEAQLEKSRLLSDRFSAERPKGSFSTLEIQRTEQGDSAMYLCASSLRPYAKDGYTFGSGTRLTVV.

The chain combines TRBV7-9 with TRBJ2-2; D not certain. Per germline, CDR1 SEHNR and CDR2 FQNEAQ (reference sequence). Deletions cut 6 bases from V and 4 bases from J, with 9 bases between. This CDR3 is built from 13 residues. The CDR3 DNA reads TGTGCCAGCAGGAAGTCGGGCACCGGGGAGCTGTTTTTT. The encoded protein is CASRKSGTGELFF.

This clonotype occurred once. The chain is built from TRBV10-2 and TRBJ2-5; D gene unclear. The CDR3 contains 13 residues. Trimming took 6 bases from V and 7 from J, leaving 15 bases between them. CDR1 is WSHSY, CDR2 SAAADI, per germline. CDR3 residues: CASRMTGTGTQYF. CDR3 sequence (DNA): TGCGCCAGCAGGATGACTGGAACGGGGACCCAGTACTTC.

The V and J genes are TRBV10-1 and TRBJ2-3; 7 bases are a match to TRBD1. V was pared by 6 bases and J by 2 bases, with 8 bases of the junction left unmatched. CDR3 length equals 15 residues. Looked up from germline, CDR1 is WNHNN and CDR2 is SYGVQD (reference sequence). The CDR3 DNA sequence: TGCGCCAGCAGCGATGGGACAGCTAACACAGATACGCAGTATTTT. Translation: CASSDGTANTDTQYF.

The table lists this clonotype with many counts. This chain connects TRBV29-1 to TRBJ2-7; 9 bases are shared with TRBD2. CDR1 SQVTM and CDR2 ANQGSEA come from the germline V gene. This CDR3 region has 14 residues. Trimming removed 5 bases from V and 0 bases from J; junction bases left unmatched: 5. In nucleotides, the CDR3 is TGCAGCGTTACAGAGACTAGCGGCTCCTACGAGCAGTACTTC. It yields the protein CSVTETSGSYEQYF.

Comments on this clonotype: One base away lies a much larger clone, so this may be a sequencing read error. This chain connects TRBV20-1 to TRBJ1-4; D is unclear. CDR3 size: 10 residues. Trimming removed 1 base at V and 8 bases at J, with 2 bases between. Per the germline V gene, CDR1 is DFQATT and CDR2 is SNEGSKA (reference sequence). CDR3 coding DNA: TGCAGTGCTAGAGGGGAAAAACTGTTTTTT. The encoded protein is CSARGEKLFF.

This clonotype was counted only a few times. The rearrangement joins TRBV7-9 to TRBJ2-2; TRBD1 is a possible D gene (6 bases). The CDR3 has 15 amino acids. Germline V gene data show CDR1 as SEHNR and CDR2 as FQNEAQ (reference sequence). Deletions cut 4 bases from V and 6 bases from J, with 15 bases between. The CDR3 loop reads CASSYSTGPAGELFF. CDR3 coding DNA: TGTGCCAGCAGCTATTCAACAGGGCCCGCCGGGGAGCTGTTTTTT.

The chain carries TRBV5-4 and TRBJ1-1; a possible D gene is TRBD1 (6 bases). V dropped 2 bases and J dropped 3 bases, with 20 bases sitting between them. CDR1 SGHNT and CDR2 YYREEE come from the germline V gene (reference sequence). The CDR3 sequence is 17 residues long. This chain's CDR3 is CASSFACSTSGDTEAFF. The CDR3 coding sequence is TGTGCCAGCAGCTTCGCCTGCAGTACCTCAGGGGACACTGAAGCTTTCTTT. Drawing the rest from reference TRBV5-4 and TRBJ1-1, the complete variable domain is ETGVTQSPTHLIKTRGQQVTLRCSSQSGHNTVSWYQQALGQGPQFIFQYYREEENGRGNFPPRFSGLQFPNYSSELNVNALELDDSALYLCASSFACSTSGDTEAFFGQGTRLTVV.

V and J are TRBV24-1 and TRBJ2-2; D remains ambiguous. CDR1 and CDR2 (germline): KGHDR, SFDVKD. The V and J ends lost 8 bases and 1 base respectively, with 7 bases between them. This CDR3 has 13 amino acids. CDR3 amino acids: CATKQENTGELFF. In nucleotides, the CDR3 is TGTGCCACCAAGCAGGAGAACACCGGGGAGCTGTTTTTT.

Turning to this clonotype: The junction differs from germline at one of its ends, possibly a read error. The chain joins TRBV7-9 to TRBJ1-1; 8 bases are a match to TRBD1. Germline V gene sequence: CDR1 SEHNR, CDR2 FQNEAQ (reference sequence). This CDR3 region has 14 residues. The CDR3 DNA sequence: TGCGCCAGCAGCCAACAGGGGGGGGACACTGAAGCTTTCTTT. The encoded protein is CASSQQGGDTEAFF.

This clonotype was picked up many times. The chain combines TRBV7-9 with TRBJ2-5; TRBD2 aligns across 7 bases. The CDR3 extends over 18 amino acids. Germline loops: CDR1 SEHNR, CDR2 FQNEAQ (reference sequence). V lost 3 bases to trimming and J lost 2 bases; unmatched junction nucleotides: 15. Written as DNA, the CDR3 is TGTGCCAGCAGCTTGATCCGGTCGCCGAGCGGGATGCAAGAGACCCAGTACTTC. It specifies CASSLIRSPSGMQETQYF.

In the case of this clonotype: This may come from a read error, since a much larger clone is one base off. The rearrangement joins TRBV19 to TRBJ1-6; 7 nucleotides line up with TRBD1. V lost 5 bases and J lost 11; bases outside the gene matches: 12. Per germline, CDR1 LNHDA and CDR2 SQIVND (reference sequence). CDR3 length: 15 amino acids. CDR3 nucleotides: TGTGCCAGTAGTTCCACCGGGACAGAGAATCCACCCCTCCACTTT. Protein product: CASSSTGTENPPLHF.

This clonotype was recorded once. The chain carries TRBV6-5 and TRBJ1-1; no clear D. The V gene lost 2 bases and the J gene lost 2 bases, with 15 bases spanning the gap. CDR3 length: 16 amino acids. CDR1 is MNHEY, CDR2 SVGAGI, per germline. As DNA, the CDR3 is TGTGCCAGCAGTTACCACTTCGGGCAGCGCAACACTGAAGCTTTCTTT. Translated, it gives CASSYHFGQRNTEAFF.

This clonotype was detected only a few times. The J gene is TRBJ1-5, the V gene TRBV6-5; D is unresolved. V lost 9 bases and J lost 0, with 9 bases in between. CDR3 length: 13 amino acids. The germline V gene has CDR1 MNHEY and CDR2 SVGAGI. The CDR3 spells CASTEYSNQPQHF. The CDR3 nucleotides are TGTGCCAGTACCGAGTATAGCAATCAGCCCCAGCATTTT.

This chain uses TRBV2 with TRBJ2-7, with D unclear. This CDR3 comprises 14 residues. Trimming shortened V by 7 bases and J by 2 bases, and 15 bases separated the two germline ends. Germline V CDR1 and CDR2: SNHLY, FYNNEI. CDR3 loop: CASTLIGDPYEQYF. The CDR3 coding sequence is TGTGCCAGCACCTTAATAGGCGACCCCTACGAGCAGTACTTC.

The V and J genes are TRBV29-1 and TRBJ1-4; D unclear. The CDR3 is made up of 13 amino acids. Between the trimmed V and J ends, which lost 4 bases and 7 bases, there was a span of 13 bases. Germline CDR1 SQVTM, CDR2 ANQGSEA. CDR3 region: CSVAEGYGEKLFF. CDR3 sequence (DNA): TGCAGCGTTGCAGAAGGCTATGGTGAAAAACTGTTTTTT. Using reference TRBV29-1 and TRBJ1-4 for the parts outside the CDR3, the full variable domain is SAVISQKPSRDICQRGTSLTIQCQVDSQVTMMFWYRQQPGQSLTLIATANQGSEATYESGFVIDKFPISRPNLTFSTLTVSNMSPEDSSIYLCSVAEGYGEKLFFGSGTQLSVL.

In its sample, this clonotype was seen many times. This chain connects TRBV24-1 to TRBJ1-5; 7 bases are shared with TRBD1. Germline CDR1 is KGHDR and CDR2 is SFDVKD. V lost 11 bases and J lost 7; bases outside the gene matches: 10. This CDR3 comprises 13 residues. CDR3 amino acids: CASTQGQRQPQHF. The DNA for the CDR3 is TGTGCCAGCACCCAGGGACAGAGGCAGCCCCAGCATTTT.

DNA of the CDR3: TGCGCCAGCAGCTTGTTTGGAGGGGACACTGAAGCTTTCTTT. Amino acid sequence: CASSLFGGDTEAFF. This sequence joins TRBV5-1 and TRBJ1-1; possibly TRBD1 for D (5 bases). The CDR3 length is 14 residues. The germline V gene has CDR1 SGHRS and CDR2 YFSETQ. The V gene lost 1 base and the J gene lost 3 bases, with 10 bases spanning the gap.

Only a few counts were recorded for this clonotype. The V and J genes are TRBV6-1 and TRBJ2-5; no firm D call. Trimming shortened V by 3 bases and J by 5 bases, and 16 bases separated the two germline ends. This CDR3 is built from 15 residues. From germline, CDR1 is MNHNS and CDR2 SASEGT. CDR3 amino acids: CASSDGWALGETQYF. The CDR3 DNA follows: TGTGCCAGCAGTGACGGTTGGGCTTTGGGGGAGACCCAGTACTTC.

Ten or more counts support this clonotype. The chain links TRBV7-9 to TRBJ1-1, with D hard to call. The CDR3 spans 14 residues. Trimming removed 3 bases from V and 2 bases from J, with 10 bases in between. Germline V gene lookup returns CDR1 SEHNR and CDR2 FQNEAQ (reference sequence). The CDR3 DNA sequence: TGTGCCAGCAGCTTGCGGTCGGGTAACACTGAAGCTTTCTTT. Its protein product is CASSLRSGNTEAFF. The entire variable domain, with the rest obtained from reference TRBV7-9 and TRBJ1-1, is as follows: DTGVSQNPRHKITKRGQNVTFRCDPISEHNRLYWYRQTLGQGPEFLTYFQNEAQLEKSRLLSDRFSAERPKGSFSTLEIQRTEQGDSAMYLCASSLRSGNTEAFFGQGTRLTVV.

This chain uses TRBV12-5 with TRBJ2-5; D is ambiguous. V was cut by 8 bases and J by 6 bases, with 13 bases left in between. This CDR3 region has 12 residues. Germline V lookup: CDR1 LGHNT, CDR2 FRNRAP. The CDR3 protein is CASSSGWQTQYF. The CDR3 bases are TGTGCTAGTTCTTCCGGGTGGCAGACCCAGTACTTC.

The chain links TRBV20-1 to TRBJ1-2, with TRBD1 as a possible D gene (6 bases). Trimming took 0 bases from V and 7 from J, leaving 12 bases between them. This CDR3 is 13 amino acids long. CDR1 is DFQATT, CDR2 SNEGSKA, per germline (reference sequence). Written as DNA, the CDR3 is TGCAGTGCTAGAGATACAGGGTCCGGTGGCTACACCTTC. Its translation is CSARDTGSGGYTF.

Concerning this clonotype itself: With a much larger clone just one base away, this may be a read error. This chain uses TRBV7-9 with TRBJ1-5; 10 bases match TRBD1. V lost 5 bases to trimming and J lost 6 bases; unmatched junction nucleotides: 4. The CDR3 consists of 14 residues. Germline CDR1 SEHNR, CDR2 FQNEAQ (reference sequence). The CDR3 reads CASSTGQGCQPQHF. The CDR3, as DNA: TGTGCCAGCAGCACGGGACAGGGGTGTCAGCCCCAGCATTTT.

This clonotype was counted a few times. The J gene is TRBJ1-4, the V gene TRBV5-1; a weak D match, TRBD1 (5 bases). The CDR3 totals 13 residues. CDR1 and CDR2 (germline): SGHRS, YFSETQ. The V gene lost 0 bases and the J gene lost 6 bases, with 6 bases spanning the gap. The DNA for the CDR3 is TGCGCCAGCAGCTTGGGCAGGGATGAAAAACTGTTTTTT. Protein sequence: CASSLGRDEKLFF.

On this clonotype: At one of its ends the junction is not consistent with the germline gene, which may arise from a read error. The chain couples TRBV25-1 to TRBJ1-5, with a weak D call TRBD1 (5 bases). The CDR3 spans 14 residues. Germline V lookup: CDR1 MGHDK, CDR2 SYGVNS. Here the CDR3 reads CTSSLTGGNQPQHF. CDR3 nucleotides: TGTACCAGCAGCTTGACGGGGGGCAATCAGCCCCAGCATTTT.

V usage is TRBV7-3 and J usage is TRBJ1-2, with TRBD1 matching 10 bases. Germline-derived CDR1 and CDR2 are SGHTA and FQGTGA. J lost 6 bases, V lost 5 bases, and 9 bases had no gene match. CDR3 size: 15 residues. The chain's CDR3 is CASSQALTGGDGYTF. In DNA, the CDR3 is TGTGCCAGCAGCCAGGCCTTGACAGGGGGCGATGGCTACACCTTC.

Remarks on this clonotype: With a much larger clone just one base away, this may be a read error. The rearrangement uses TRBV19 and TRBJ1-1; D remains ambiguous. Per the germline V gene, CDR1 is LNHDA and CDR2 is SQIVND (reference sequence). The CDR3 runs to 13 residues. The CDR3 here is CANSILSNTEAFF. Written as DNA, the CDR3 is TGTGCCAATAGTATCCTCAGCAACACTGAAGCTTTCTTT.